These 17 T cell receptor beta chains came from one sample sequenced in a study of T-cell reconstitution after alpha-beta-depleted transplantation in children. The TCRbeta library incorporated unique molecular identifiers. TCRdb re-called the PCR reads through MiXCR, storing one row per CDR3 protein. The sample gives about 980,000 distinct CDR3 sequences, roughly 31% of which show up once; roughly 30% is in the top ten. Source: PBMCs, mostly from graft donor cells, taken 360 days after TCRalphabeta/CD19-depleted stem cell transplant. Receptors originate from a boy in the first two years of life who had a stem cell transplant for SCID, so the T cells may come from the graft donor.

This clonotype has a count of ten or more. V and J are TRBV6-1 and TRBJ2-3, with a tentative D call TRBD2 (5 bases). The length of the CDR3 is 15 residues. Germline V gene lookup returns CDR1 MNHNS and CDR2 SASEGT. V lost 5 bases and J 0 bases, leaving 12 bases between the germline ends. CDR3 in DNA: TGTGCCAGCAGTTGGGGTCTAGCTAGCACAGATACGCAGTATTTT. Translation gives CASSWGLASTDTQYF.

This clonotype occurred a few times. The rearrangement joins TRBV6-2 or TRBV6-3 to TRBJ2-7, with D unresolved. Germline V CDR1 and CDR2: MNHEY, SVGEGT. The V end was cut by 6 bases, the J end by 0 bases, with 15 bases between. There are 15 residues in the CDR3. The CDR3 sequence is CASSPGPRVSYEQYF. The CDR3 coding sequence is TGTGCCAGCAGCCCCGGACCAAGGGTCTCCTACGAGCAGTACTTC.

This clonotype was counted a few times. The chain has TRBV7-2 and TRBJ2-7, with D unclear. CDR1 and CDR2 (germline): SGHTA, FQGNSA. This CDR3 is built from 15 residues. V lost 4 bases, J lost 0 bases, and 13 bases lay in between. DNA for the CDR3: TGTGCCAGCAGCTCTATGGACCGGAGCTCCTACGAGCAGTACTTC. Amino acids: CASSSMDRSSYEQYF.

The chain has TRBV5-1 and TRBJ2-2, with D tentatively TRBD1 (5 bases). V was trimmed by 7 bases and J by 4 bases, leaving 17 bases between them. The CDR3 spans 15 residues. Germline V gene data show CDR1 as SGHRS and CDR2 as YFSETQ. CDR3 in DNA: TGCGCCAGCGGCGGTGGGGCAGACCTCACCGGGGAGCTGTTTTTT. Amino acid sequence: CASGGGADLTGELFF.

The V and J genes are TRBV4-3 and TRBJ1-2, with TRBD1 matching over 8 bases. V shed 4 bases, J shed 8 bases, and the junction held 6 bases outside the gene matches. This CDR3 contains 13 residues. Germline V gene sequence: CDR1 LGHNA, CDR2 YSLEER. The DNA of the CDR3 is TGCGCCAGCAGCCGCGCAGGGGGCCGGGGCTACACCTTC. It yields the protein CASSRAGGRGYTF.

This chain uses TRBV12-3 or TRBV12-4 with TRBJ2-5; the D is unclear. Trimming stripped 5 bases from V and 5 bases from J, with 12 bases between. The CDR3 consists of 13 residues. The CDR3 loop is CASSLGAFETQYF. For the CDR3, the DNA is TGTGCCAGCAGTCTTGGAGCATTCGAGACCCAGTACTTC.

CDR3 in DNA: TGTGCCAGCAGTTTAACGGGAGAACCTAACACCGGGGAGCTGTTTTTT. It specifies CASSLTGEPNTGELFF. This chain uses TRBV27 with TRBJ2-2; possible D gene TRBD2, 6 bases. This CDR3 comprises 16 residues. The ends were cut back, 2 bases at V and 2 bases at J, with 12 bases in the middle. The V gene's germline CDR1 is MNHEY and CDR2 SMNVEV (reference sequence).

This clonotype was counted only a few times. The genes are TRBV3-1 and TRBJ1-2; 8 bases line up with TRBD1. The CDR3 sequence is 15 residues long. Trimming cost V 5 bases and J 2 bases; bases outside gene matches: 7. Germline assignment: CDR1 LGHDT and CDR2 YNNKEL (reference sequence). The CDR3 is CASSETGGKNYGYTF. CDR3 in DNA: TGTGCCAGCAGCGAAACAGGGGGAAAGAACTATGGCTACACCTTC.

This chain links TRBV20-1 with TRBJ2-1; 7 nucleotides match TRBD2. This CDR3 comprises 15 residues. J gave up 0 bases and V 6 bases, and 8 bases lay outside the gene matches. Germline lookup yields CDR1 DFQATT and CDR2 SNEGSKA (reference sequence). The CDR3 loop reads CSAGGTASSYNEQFF. Here the CDR3 DNA reads TGCAGTGCGGGAGGGACCGCTAGCTCCTACAATGAGCAGTTCTTC.

V and J are TRBV7-8 and TRBJ1-1, with D maybe TRBD1 (5 bases). The CDR3 extends over 13 amino acids. CDR1 is SGHVS, CDR2 FQNEAQ, per germline. Trimming removed 3 bases from V and 8 bases from J, with 13 bases in between. The CDR3 region is CASSFGRDREAFF. The CDR3 nucleotides are TGTGCCAGCAGCTTCGGGCGGGACCGGGAAGCTTTCTTT.

The chain recombines TRBV6-2 or TRBV6-3 with TRBJ2-3; 8 bases agree with TRBD1. V was pared by 0 bases and J by 6 bases, with 5 bases of the junction left unmatched. This CDR3 spans 15 amino acids. In germline, CDR1 is MNHEY, CDR2 SVGEGT. The CDR3: CASSYSGRGLDTQYF. The CDR3 region has the DNA TGTGCCAGCAGTTACTCGGGCAGGGGGCTGGATACGCAGTATTTT.

The gene calls are TRBV4-1 and TRBJ2-3; TRBD2 matches at 12 bases. This CDR3 is 19 amino acids long. V lost 0 bases, J lost 5 bases, and 12 bases stayed unmatched. Germline assignment: CDR1 MGHRA and CDR2 YSYEKL. Here the CDR3 reads CASSQDLAGGGWKGDTQYF. CDR3 bases: TGCGCCAGCAGCCAAGACCTAGCGGGGGGGGGCTGGAAGGGAGATACGCAGTATTTT.

Only a few counts were recorded for this clonotype. The chain recombines TRBV29-1 with TRBJ1-1; D gene uncertain. V was pared by 3 bases and J by 3 bases, with 8 bases between. The germline CDR1 and CDR2 sequences are SQVTM and ANQGSEA. The CDR3 runs to 12 residues. The CDR3 sequence: CSVDEGYTEAFF. As DNA, the CDR3 is TGCAGCGTTGATGAAGGGTACACTGAAGCTTTCTTT. The full variable domain, its missing parts supplied by reference TRBV29-1 and TRBJ1-1, is SAVISQKPSRDICQRGTSLTIQCQVDSQVTMMFWYRQQPGQSLTLIATANQGSEATYESGFVIDKFPISRPNLTFSTLTVSNMSPEDSSIYLCSVDEGYTEAFFGQGTRLTVV.

This clonotype was seen repeatedly, ten times or more. The chain has TRBV27 and TRBJ2-7, with a tentative D call TRBD1 (5 bases). The V and J ends lost 6 bases and 3 bases respectively, with 15 bases between them. CDR1 is MNHEY, CDR2 SMNVEV, per germline (reference sequence). This CDR3 contains 14 residues. Written as DNA, the CDR3 is TGTGCCAGCAGACCAGGGCCCAATAACTACGAGCAGTACTTC. This gives the protein CASRPGPNNYEQYF.

This clonotype was recorded a few times. The V call is TRBV5-1, the J call TRBJ2-2; the match to TRBD1 covers 11 bases. Losses at the gene ends were 5 bases for V and 4 bases for J; bases not matched to a gene: 10. Germline lookup yields CDR1 SGHRS and CDR2 YFSETQ. The CDR3 is 17 residues long. Here the CDR3 DNA reads TGCGCCAGCAGACCGATAACCGGGACAGGGGGCACCGGGGAGCTGTTTTTT. Protein sequence: CASRPITGTGGTGELFF. Variable domain in full (rest from reference TRBV5-1 and TRBJ2-2): KAGVTQTPRYLIKTRGQQVTLSCSPISGHRSVSWYQQTPGQGLQFLFEYFSETQRNKGNFPGRFSGRQFSNSRSEMNVSTLELGDSALYLCASRPITGTGGTGELFFGEGSRLTVL.

V and J are TRBV28 and TRBJ2-3, with TRBD1 as a possible D gene (6 bases). V was pared by 3 bases and J by 4 bases, with 11 bases between. Germline V lookup: CDR1 MDHEN, CDR2 SYDVKM. The CDR3 extends over 14 amino acids. Here the CDR3 reads CASSLSEGADTQYF. Here the CDR3 DNA reads TGTGCCAGCAGTTTGAGCGAGGGGGCAGATACGCAGTATTTT. Full variable domain (rest looked up from reference TRBV28 and TRBJ2-3): DVKVTQSSRYLVKRTGEKVFLECVQDMDHENMFWYRQDPGLGLRLIYFSYDVKMKEKGDIPEGYSVSREKKERFSLILESASTNQTSMYLCASSLSEGADTQYFGPGTRLTVL.

This sequence joins TRBV12-3 or TRBV12-4 and TRBJ1-1; D unresolved. This CDR3 has 11 residues. V was pared by 7 bases and J by 8 bases, with 11 bases between. The CDR3 DNA is TGTGCCAGCACCCCCCTCAACGAAGCTTTCTTT. This gives the protein CASTPLNEAFF.